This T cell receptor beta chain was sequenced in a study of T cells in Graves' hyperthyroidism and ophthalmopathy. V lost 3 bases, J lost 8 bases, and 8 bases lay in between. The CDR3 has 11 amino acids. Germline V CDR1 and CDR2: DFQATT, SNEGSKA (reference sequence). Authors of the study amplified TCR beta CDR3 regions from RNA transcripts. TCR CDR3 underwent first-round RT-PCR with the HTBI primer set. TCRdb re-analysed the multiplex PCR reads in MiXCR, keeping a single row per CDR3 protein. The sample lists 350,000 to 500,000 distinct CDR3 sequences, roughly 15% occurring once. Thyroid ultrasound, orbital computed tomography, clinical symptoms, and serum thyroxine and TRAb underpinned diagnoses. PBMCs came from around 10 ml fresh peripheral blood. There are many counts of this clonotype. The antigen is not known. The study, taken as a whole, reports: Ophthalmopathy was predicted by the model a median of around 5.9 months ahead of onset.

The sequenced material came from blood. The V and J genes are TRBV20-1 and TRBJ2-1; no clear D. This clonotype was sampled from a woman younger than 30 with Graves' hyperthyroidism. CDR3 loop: CSARSGDEQFF. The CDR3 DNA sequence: TGCAGTGCTAGGTCGGGTGATGAGCAGTTCTTC.